The entry below gives a single TCR beta chain sequence along with its context. The antigen this receptor binds is unknown. No base qualities exist here, and no much larger clone lies one base off it. This sample was included in a study of blood T cell repertoires in COVID-19 (dated by TCRdb to 2020 to 2022). Some background on the complete study: Samples from collaborators originated in the United States, Italy and Spain and spanned both the acute and convalescent phases of COVID-19. The material from the prospective study consisted of cDNA or gDNA derived from T cells, B-cell-depleted T cells, or PBMCs. Deeply sampled blood TCRbeta repertoires from subjects exposed to, actively infected with, or recovered from COVID-19 were included in the dataset. A freely available public database, intended as a resource for researchers studying the immune response to SARS-CoV-2, is where the repertoires were released. Samples came from the ongoing ImmuneRACE study (first 160 participants) plus 1,254 subjects from 6 global collaborators. Nearly every sample came with metadata listing a de-identified subject ID, COVID-19 status, age in years and sex. HLA class I and class II types, where available, came from metadata supplied by the sample provider rather than from assay-based typing.

TCRbeta CDR3 regions were amplified from genomic DNA by means of the immunoSEQ Assay, a bias-controlled multiplex PCR. In the paper's pipeline: The number of nucleated cells in each sample was estimated from the amplification of reference gene primers within the assay. To quantify the absolute abundance of each unique TCRbeta CDR3 rearrangement, sequence reads were collapsed and filtered. For each sample, productive Simpson clonality was calculated as the square root of Simpson's diversity index across productive rearrangements. TCRdb limited this immuneACCESS table to in-frame rearrangements with V and J called. A share of clones is missing; checked studies link under half to unresolved V genes, and the rest is unexplained. D and trimming were read from the DNA, whereas the V and J calls and clone size are those reported in that table. The sample yields a few hundred thousand clones; around 91% were counted once. The top ten clonotypes cover 0.6% of the sample.

In the prospective study, participants were about 18 to 90 years old, resided in about two dozen geographic areas of the United States, and were enrolled through a virtual design. To assign participants to cohorts, the prospective study relied on clinical history that participants themselves reported in a screening survey and a study questionnaire. For ImmuneRACE Cohort 3, a participant was defined as recovered based on two consecutive negative NP/OP PCR tests, clearance by a healthcare professional, or resolution of symptoms. In the prospective study, whole blood, serum and a nasopharyngeal or oropharyngeal swab were collected from each participant by mobile phlebotomists. Over a roughly 2-month period, participants in the prospective study had the option of providing additional blood draws and questionnaires. Blood samples from the prospective study were shipped frozen or at room temperature prior to DNA extraction.

Beyond this particular receptor, the publication reports: The quantity of clinical and demographic metadata differed by source and by participant and was supplied without curation.

The receptor's source is a man younger than 35 who had recovered from COVID-19. Sequencing used PBMCs or T cells enriched from blood (not recorded which).

The CDR3 reads as follows: CASSRGRETEAFF. At the DNA level, the sequence is TGCGCCAGCAGTCGCGGCCGGGAAACTGAAGCTTTCTTT. The rearrangement combines TRBV5-1 with TRBJ1-1, with the identity of the D gene unclear. Measured from the cysteine to the phenylalanine, the CDR3 is 13 residues long. Here the CDR3 DNA is all that survives: 39 bases in frame from base 1. The germline ends are 13 bases apart after V is trimmed by 5 bases and J by 5 bases. Via the germline V gene, CDR1 is SGHRS and CDR2 YFSETQ.